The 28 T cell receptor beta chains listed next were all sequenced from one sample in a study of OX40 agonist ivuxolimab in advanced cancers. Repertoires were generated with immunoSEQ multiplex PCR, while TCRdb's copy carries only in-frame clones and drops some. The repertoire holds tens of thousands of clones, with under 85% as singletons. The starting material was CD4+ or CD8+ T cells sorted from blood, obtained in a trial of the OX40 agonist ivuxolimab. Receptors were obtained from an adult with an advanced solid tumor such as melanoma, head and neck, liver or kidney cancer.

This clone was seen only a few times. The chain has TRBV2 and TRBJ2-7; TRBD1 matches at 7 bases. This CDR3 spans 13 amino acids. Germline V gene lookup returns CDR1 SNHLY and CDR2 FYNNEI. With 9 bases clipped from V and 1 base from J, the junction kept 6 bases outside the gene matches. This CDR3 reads CASGTERSYEQYV. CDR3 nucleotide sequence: TGTGCCAGTGGGACAGAGCGATCCTACGAGCAGTACGTC.

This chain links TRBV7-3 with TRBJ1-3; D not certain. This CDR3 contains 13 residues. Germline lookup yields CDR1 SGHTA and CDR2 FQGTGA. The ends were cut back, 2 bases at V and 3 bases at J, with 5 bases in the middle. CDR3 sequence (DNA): TGTGCCAGCAGCTTAGGGGATGGAAACACCATATATTTT. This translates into CASSLGDGNTIYF. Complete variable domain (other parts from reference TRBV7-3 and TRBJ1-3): GAGVSQTPSNKVTEKGKYVELRCDPISGHTALYWYRQSLGQGPEFLIYFQGTGAADDSGLPNDRFFAVRPEGSVSTLKIQRTERGDSAVYLCASSLGDGNTIYFGEGSWLTVV.

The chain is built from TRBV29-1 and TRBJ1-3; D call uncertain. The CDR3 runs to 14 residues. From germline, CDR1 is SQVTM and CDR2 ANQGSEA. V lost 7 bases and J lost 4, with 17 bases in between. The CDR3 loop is CSALGRTGGNTIYF. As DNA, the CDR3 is TGCAGCGCCCTGGGGAGGACTGGCGGAAACACCATATATTTT.

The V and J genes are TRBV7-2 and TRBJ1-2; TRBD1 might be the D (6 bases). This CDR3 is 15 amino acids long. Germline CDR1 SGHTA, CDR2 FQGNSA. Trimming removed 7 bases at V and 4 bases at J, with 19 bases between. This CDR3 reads CASNPRTGTSYGYTF. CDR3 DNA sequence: TGTGCCAGCAACCCCCGTACAGGGACAAGCTATGGCTACACCTTC. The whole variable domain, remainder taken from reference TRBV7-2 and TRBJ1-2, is GAGVSQSPSNKVTEKGKDVELRCDPISGHTALYWYRQSLGQGLEFLIYFQGNSAPDKSGLPSDRFSAERTGGSVSTLTIQRTQQEDSAVYLCASNPRTGTSYGYTFGSGTRLTVV.

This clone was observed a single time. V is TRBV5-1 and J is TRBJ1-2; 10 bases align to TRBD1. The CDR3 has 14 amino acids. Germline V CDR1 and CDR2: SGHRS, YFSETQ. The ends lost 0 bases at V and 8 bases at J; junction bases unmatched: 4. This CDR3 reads CASSLAGQGGGYTF. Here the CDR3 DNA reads TGCGCCAGCAGCTTGGCCGGACAGGGGGGCGGCTACACCTTC.

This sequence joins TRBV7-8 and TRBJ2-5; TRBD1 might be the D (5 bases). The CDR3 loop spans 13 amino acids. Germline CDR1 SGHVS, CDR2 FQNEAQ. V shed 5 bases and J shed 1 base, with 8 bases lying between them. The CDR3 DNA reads TGTGCCAGCAGCCCAAGGGGCCAAGAGACCCAGTACTTC. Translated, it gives CASSPRGQETQYF.

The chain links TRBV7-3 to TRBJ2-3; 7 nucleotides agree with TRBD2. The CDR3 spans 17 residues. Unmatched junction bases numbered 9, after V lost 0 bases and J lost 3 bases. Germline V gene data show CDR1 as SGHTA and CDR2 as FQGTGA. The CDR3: CASSLTFTGGPTDTQYF. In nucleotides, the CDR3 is TGTGCCAGCAGCTTAACCTTTACGGGAGGCCCTACAGATACGCAGTATTTT. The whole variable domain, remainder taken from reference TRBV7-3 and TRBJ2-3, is GAGVSQTPSNKVTEKGKYVELRCDPISGHTALYWYRQSLGQGPEFLIYFQGTGAADDSGLPNDRFFAVRPEGSVSTLKIQRTERGDSAVYLCASSLTFTGGPTDTQYFGPGTRLTVL.

CDR3 bases: TGTGCCAGTAAATCCTTAGCGGGCCGCACAGATACGCAGTATTTT. It codes for CASKSLAGRTDTQYF. J is TRBJ2-3 and V is TRBV19, with 7 bases matching TRBD2. The CDR3 contains 15 residues. After removal of 7 bases from V and 1 base from J, the junction contained 8 bases not matched to a gene. CDR1 and CDR2 (germline): LNHDA, SQIVND (reference sequence).

The CDR3 is CASSLAVNSYNEQFF. In DNA, the CDR3 is TGTGCCAGCAGCTTAGCCGTAAACTCCTACAATGAGCAGTTCTTC. The chain carries TRBV7-6 and TRBJ2-1; no clear D. CDR3 size: 15 residues. Trimming shortened V by 0 bases and J by 0 bases, and 6 bases separated the two germline ends. Germline CDR1 and CDR2: SGHVS and FNYEAQ.

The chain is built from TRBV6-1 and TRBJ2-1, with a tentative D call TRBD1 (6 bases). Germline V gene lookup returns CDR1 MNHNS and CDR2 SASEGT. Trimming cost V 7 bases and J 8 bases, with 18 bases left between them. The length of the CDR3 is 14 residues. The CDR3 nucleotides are TGTGCCAGCACCCCGCGCCGAGGGGGAGATGAGCAGTTCTTC. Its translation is CASTPRRGGDEQFF.

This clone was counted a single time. CDR3 protein: CASGEQNTEAFF. CDR3 sequence (DNA): TGTGCCAGCGGGGAACAGAACACTGAAGCTTTCTTT. This chain links TRBV28 with TRBJ1-1; D not resolved. This CDR3 region has 12 residues. Looked up from germline, CDR1 is MDHEN and CDR2 is SYDVKM. V gave up 8 bases and J gave up 1 base, with 8 bases separating them.

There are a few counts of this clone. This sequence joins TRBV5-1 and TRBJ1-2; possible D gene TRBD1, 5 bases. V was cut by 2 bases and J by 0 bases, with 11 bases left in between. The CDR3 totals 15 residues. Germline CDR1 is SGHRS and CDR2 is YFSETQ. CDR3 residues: CASSFTSGSNYGYTF. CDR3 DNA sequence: TGCGCCAGCAGCTTTACGTCAGGGTCTAACTATGGCTACACCTTC.

The CDR3 region is CASSLGSGSNQPQHF. The CDR3 region has the DNA TGTGCCAGCAGCTTAGGCTCTGGGAGCAATCAGCCCCAGCATTTT. V usage is TRBV7-2 and J usage is TRBJ1-5; D not resolved. The V gene's germline CDR1 is SGHTA and CDR2 FQGNSA. The CDR3 is made up of 15 amino acids. V lost 1 base and J 1 base, leaving 8 bases between the germline ends.

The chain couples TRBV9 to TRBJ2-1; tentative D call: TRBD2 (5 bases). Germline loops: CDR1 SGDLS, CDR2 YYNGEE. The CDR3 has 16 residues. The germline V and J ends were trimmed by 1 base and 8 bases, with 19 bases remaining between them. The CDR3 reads CASSVSVGESGHEQFF. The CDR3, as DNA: TGTGCCAGCAGCGTATCGGTCGGGGAGAGCGGCCATGAGCAGTTCTTC.

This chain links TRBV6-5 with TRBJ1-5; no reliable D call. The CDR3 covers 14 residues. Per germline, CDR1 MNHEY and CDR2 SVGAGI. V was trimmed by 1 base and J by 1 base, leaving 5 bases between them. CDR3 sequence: CASSYYSSNQPQHF. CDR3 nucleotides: TGTGCCAGCAGTTACTATTCGAGCAATCAGCCCCAGCATTTT.

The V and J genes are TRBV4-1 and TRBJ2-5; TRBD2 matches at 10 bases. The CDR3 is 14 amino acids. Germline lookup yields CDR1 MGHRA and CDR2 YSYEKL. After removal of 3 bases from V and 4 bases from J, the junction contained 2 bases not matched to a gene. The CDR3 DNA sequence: TGCGCCAGCAGCCACATAGCGGGAGGAGAGACCCAGTACTTC. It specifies CASSHIAGGETQYF.

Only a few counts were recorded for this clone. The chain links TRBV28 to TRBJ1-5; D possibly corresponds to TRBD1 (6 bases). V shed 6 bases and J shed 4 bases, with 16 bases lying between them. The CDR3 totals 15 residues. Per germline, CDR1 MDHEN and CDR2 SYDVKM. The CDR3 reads CASSKGGVLNQPQHF. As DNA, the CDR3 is TGTGCCAGCAGCAAGGGGGGGGTTTTGAATCAGCCCCAGCATTTT.

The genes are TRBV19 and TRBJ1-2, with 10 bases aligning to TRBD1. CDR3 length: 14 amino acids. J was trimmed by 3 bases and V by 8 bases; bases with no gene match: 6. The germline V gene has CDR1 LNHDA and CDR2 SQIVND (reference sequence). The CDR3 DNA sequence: TGTGCCAGTGCACGACAGGGGGCTTACTATGGCTACACCTTC. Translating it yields CASARQGAYYGYTF.

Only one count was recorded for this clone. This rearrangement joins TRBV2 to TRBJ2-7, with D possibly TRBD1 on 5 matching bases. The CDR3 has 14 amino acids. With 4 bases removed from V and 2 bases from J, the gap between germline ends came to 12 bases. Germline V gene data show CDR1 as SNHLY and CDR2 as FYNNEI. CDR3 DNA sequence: TGTGCCAGCAGTGCCCAGGGTCGCGCCTACGAGCAGTACTTC. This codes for CASSAQGRAYEQYF.

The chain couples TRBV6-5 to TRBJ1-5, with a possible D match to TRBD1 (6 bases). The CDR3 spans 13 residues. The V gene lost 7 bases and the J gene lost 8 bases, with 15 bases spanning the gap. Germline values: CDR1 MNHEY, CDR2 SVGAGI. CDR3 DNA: TGTGCCAGCAAGAGGGGGGAACTAGAGCCCCAGCATTTT. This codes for CASKRGELEPQHF.

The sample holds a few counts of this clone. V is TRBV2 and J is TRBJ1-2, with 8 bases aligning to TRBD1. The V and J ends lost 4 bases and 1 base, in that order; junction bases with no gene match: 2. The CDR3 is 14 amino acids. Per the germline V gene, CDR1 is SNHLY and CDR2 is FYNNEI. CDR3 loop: CASSGTGNNYGYTF. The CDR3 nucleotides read TGTGCCAGCAGTGGGACAGGGAATAACTATGGCTACACCTTC.

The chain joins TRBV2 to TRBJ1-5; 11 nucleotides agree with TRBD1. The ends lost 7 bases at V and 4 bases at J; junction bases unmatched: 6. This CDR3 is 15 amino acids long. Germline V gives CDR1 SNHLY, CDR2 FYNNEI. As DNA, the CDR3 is TGTGCCAGCACTTTCGGACAGGGGGCAAATCAGCCCCAGCATTTT. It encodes CASTFGQGANQPQHF.

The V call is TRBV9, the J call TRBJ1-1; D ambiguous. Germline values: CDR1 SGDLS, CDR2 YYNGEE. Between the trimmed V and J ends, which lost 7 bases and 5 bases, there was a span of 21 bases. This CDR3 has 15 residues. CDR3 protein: CASGVGGGGETEAFF. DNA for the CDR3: TGTGCCAGCGGAGTAGGAGGCGGTGGGGAGACTGAAGCTTTCTTT.

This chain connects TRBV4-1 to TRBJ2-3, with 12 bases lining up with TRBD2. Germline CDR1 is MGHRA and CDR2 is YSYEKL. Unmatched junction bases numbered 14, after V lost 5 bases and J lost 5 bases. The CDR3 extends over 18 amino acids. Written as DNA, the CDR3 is TGCGCCAGCAGCGGAGTGAGGGCTAGCGGGGGGGCGAGAGATACGCAGTATTTT. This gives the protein CASSGVRASGGARDTQYF.

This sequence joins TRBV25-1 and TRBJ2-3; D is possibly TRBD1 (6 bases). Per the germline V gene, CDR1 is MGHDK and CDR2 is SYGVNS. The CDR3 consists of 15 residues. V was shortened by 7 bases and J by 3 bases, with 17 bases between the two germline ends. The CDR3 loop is CASTLEGVATDTQYF. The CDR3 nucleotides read TGTGCCAGCACTCTAGAGGGGGTAGCGACAGATACGCAGTATTTT. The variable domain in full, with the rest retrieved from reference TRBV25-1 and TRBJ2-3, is EADIYQTPRYLVIGTGKKITLECSQTMGHDKMYWYQQDPGMELHLIHYSYGVNSTEKGDLSSESTVSRIRTEHFPLTLESARPSHTSQYLCASTLEGVATDTQYFGPGTRLTVL.

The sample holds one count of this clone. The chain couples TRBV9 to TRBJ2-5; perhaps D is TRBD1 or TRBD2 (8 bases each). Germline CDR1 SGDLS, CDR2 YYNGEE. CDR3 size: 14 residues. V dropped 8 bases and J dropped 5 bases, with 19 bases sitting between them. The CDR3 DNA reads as TGTGCCAGTACAGGGGGACTAGGGCAGGAGACCCAGTACTTC. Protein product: CASTGGLGQETQYF. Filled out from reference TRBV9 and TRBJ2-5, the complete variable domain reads DSGVTQTPKHLITATGQRVTLRCSPRSGDLSVYWYQQSLDQGLQFLIQYYNGEERAKGNILERFSAQQFPDLHSELNLSSLELGDSALYFCASTGGLGQETQYFGPGTRLLVL.

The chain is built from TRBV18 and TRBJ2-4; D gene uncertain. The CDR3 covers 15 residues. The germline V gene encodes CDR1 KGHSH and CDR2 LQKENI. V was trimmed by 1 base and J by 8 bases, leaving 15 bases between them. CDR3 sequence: CASSPQGPLGDIQYF. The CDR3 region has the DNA TGTGCCAGCTCACCACAAGGGCCTTTAGGAGACATTCAGTACTTC.

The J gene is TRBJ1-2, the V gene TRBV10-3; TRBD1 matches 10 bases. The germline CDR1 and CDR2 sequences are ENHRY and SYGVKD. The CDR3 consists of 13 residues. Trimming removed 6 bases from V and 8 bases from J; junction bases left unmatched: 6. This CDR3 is CAIRGDRGYGYTF. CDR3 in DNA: TGTGCCATCAGAGGGGACAGGGGTTACGGCTACACCTTC.